These 11 T cell receptor beta chains were all obtained from the same sample, sequenced in a study of cytomegalovirus exposure and HLA in healthy donors (TCRdb year 2017). Libraries were built with the immunoSEQ multiplex PCR assay. The multiplex PCR relied on a mix of 60 forward primers for TCR Vbeta segments and 13 reverse primers for TCR Jbeta segments. TCRdb limited this immuneACCESS table to in-frame rearrangements with V and J called. A share of clones is missing; checked studies link under half to unresolved V genes, and the rest is unexplained. This sample comprises approximately 150,000 clones, 81% of them detected only once. The ten largest clones take up approximately 1.3% of the sample. Specimen: PBMCs. These receptors all stem from a man between 45 and 60 years old in good health and CMV-seropositive.

This clone was detected only once. The rearrangement uses TRBV7-9 and TRBJ2-1; no firm D call. The germline V gene encodes CDR1 SEHNR and CDR2 FQNEAQ (reference sequence). With 1 base removed from V and 5 bases from J, the gap between germline ends came to 12 bases. The CDR3 totals 15 residues. The CDR3 protein is CASSLDQVRNNEQFF. Here the CDR3 DNA reads TGTGCCAGCAGCTTAGACCAGGTTAGGAACAATGAGCAGTTCTTC.

The chain joins TRBV20-1 to TRBJ2-7; D perhaps matches TRBD2 (5 bases). CDR3 length: 11 amino acids. Germline CDR1 is DFQATT and CDR2 is SNEGSKA (reference sequence). V was pared by 7 bases and J by 5 bases, with 12 bases between. For the CDR3, the DNA is TGCAGTGTCCGGACTTTGGACGAGCAGTACTTC. It encodes CSVRTLDEQYF.

The rearrangement joins TRBV5-4 to TRBJ2-5; D might be TRBD2 (6 bases). This CDR3 spans 14 amino acids. Trimming shortened V by 10 bases and J by 1 base, and 17 bases separated the two germline ends. In germline, CDR1 is SGHNT, CDR2 YYREEE (reference sequence). The CDR3 protein is CAFSLRGTQETQYF. CDR3 nucleotide sequence: TGTGCCTTTTCTTTACGGGGGACCCAAGAGACCCAGTACTTC.

The chain uses TRBV5-1 and TRBJ1-4; possibly TRBD1 for D (5 bases). CDR1 SGHRS and CDR2 YFSETQ come from the germline V gene. Trimming pared 4 bases from V and 3 bases from J, leaving 13 bases between. This CDR3 has 15 residues. The CDR3 sequence is CASSPKTAPNEKLFF. CDR3 nucleotides: TGCGCCAGCAGCCCTAAGACAGCCCCTAATGAAAAACTGTTTTTT. Drawing the rest from reference TRBV5-1 and TRBJ1-4, the complete variable domain is KAGVTQTPRYLIKTRGQQVTLSCSPISGHRSVSWYQQTPGQGLQFLFEYFSETQRNKGNFPGRFSGRQFSNSRSEMNVSTLELGDSALYLCASSPKTAPNEKLFFGSGTQLSVL.

The chain uses TRBV6-5 and TRBJ2-7; tentative D call: TRBD2 (5 bases). Germline loops: CDR1 MNHEY, CDR2 SVGAGI. There are 12 residues in the CDR3. V lost 6 bases, J lost 6 bases, and 12 bases lay in between. CDR3 DNA: TGTGCCAGCAGCCCCACTAGTGGCGAGCAGTACTTC. The encoded protein is CASSPTSGEQYF.

This sequence joins TRBV12-5 and TRBJ1-1; D uncertain. CDR3 size: 12 residues. Germline V gene sequence: CDR1 LGHNT, CDR2 FRNRAP. Trimming cost V 0 bases and J 5 bases, with 4 bases left between them. The chain's CDR3 is CASGLVITEAFF. For the CDR3, the DNA is TGTGCTAGTGGTTTGGTAATAACTGAAGCTTTCTTT.

This chain links TRBV7-2 with TRBJ2-7; 10 nucleotides align to TRBD1. Per the germline V gene, CDR1 is SGHTA and CDR2 is FQGNSA. The CDR3 is 15 amino acids. V was pared by 5 bases and J by 1 base, with 5 bases of the junction left unmatched. The CDR3 loop is CASSPRTGGSYEQYF. The CDR3 coding sequence is TGTGCCAGCAGCCCTAGGACAGGGGGATCCTACGAGCAGTACTTC. Variable domain in full (rest from reference TRBV7-2 and TRBJ2-7): GAGVSQSPSNKVTEKGKDVELRCDPISGHTALYWYRQSLGQGLEFLIYFQGNSAPDKSGLPSDRFSAERTGGSVSTLTIQRTQQEDSAVYLCASSPRTGGSYEQYFGPGTRLTVT.

The chain employs TRBV30 and TRBJ1-5; TRBD1 might be the D (5 bases). Germline values: CDR1 GTSNPN, CDR2 SVGIG (reference sequence). This CDR3 has 17 residues. With 1 base removed from V and 3 bases from J, the gap between germline ends came to 19 bases. The CDR3 loop reads CAWSARGGVPFNQPQHF. As DNA, the CDR3 is TGTGCCTGGAGTGCCCGGGGGGGGGTCCCTTTCAATCAGCCCCAGCATTTT.

The chain combines TRBV28 with TRBJ1-4; 8 bases agree with TRBD1. The CDR3 has 14 residues. The V gene end was trimmed by 4 bases and the J gene end by 6 bases; junction bases not matched to a gene: 4. Germline V lookup: CDR1 MDHEN, CDR2 SYDVKM. The CDR3 region has the DNA TGTGCCAGCAGTTCTCAGGGGGCCGATGAAAAACTGTTTTTT. The encoded protein is CASSSQGADEKLFF.

The genes are TRBV14 and TRBJ2-3, with TRBD2 identical over 11 bases. CDR1 and CDR2 (germline): SGHDN, FVKESK. V shed 1 base and J 6 bases; nucleotides not matched to a gene: 9. CDR3 length equals 17 residues. For the CDR3, the DNA is TGTGCCAGCAGCCAAGGTCGACTAGCGGGGCCTTTGGATACGCAGTATTTT. Residues: CASSQGRLAGPLDTQYF. The full variable domain, rest sourced from reference TRBV14 and TRBJ2-3, is EAGVTQFPSHSVIEKGQTVTLRCDPISGHDNLYWYRRVMGKEIKFLLHFVKESKQDESGMPNNRFLAERTGGTYSTLKVQPAELEDSGVYFCASSQGRLAGPLDTQYFGPGTRLTVL.

The V and J genes are TRBV4-2 and TRBJ2-1; 9 bases align to TRBD2. The length of the CDR3 is 18 residues. Germline lookup yields CDR1 LGHNA and CDR2 YNFKEQ. With V trimmed by 6 bases and J by 2 bases, 14 bases remained unmatched. The CDR3 is CASRSGGSGRRAYNEQFF. CDR3 nucleotides: TGTGCCAGCAGGTCGGGGGGTAGCGGGAGACGGGCCTACAATGAGCAGTTCTTC.